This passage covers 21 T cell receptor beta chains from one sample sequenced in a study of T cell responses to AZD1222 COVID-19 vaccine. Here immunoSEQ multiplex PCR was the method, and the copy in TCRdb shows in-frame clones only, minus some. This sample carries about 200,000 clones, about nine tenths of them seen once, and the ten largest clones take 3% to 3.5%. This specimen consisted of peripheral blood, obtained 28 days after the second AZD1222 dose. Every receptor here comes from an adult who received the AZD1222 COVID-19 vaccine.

DNA of the CDR3: TGTGCCAGCATCCCCGACGGTCCCATGAACACTGAAGCTTTCTTT. Its protein product is CASIPDGPMNTEAFF. The V call is TRBV28, the J call TRBJ1-1; D call uncertain. V lost 7 bases, J lost 0 bases, and 15 bases lay in between. The CDR3 spans 15 residues. CDR1 is MDHEN, CDR2 SYDVKM, per germline.

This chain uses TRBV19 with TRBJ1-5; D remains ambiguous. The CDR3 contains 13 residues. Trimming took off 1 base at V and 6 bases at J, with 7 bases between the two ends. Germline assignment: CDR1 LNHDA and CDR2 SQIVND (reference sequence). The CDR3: CASSIGFRQPQHF. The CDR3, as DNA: TGTGCCAGTAGTATAGGATTCCGTCAGCCCCAGCATTTT.

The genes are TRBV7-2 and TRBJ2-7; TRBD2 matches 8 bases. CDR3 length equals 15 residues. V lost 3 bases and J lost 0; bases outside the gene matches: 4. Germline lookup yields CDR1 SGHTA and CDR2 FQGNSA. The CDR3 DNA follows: TGTGCCAGCAGCTTGGGGGGGACTAGCTCCTACGAGCAGTACTTC. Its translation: CASSLGGTSSYEQYF. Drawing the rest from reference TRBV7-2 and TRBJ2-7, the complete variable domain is GAGVSQSPSNKVTEKGKDVELRCDPISGHTALYWYRQSLGQGLEFLIYFQGNSAPDKSGLPSDRFSAERTGGSVSTLTIQRTQQEDSAVYLCASSLGGTSSYEQYFGPGTRLTVT.

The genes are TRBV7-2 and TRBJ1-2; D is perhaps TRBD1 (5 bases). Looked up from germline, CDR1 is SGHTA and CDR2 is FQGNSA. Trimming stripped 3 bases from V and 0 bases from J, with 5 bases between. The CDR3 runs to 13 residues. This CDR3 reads CASSLTANYGYTF. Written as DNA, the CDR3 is TGTGCCAGCAGCTTGACAGCTAACTATGGCTACACCTTC. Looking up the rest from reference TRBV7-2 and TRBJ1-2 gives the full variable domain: GAGVSQSPSNKVTEKGKDVELRCDPISGHTALYWYRQSLGQGLEFLIYFQGNSAPDKSGLPSDRFSAERTGGSVSTLTIQRTQQEDSAVYLCASSLTANYGYTFGSGTRLTVV.

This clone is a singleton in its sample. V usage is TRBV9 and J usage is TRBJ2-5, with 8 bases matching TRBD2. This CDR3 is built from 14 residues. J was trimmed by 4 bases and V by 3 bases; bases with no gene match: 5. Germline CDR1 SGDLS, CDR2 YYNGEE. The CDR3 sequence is CASSAGLAPETQYF. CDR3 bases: TGTGCCAGCAGCGCCGGACTAGCCCCAGAGACCCAGTACTTC.

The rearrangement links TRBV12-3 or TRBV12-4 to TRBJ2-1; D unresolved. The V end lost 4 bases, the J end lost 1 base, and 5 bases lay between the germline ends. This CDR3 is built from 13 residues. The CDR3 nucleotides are TGTGCCAGCAGTTCCCTATCCTACAATGAGCAGTTCTTC. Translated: CASSSLSYNEQFF.

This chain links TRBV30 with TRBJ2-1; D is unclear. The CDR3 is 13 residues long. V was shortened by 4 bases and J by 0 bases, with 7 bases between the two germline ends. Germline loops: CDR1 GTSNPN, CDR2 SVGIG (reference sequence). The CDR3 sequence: CAWTYSSYNEQFF. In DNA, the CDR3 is TGTGCCTGGACCTATAGCTCCTACAATGAGCAGTTCTTC.

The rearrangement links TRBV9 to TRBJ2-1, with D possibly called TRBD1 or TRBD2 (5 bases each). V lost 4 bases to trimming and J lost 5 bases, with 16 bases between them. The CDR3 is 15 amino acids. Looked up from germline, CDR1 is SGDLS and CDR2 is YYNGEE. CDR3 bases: TGTGCCAGCAGCCCTCGGGAAGGGGCCGACAATGAGCAGTTCTTC. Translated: CASSPREGADNEQFF.

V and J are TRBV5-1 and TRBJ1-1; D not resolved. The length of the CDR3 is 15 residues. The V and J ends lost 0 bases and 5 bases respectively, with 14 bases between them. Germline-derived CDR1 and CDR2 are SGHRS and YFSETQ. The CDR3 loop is CASSLVDGEGTEAFF. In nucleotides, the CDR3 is TGCGCCAGCAGCTTGGTTGATGGGGAAGGTACTGAAGCTTTCTTT. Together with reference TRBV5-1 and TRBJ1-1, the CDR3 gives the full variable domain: KAGVTQTPRYLIKTRGQQVTLSCSPISGHRSVSWYQQTPGQGLQFLFEYFSETQRNKGNFPGRFSGRQFSNSRSEMNVSTLELGDSALYLCASSLVDGEGTEAFFGQGTRLTVV.

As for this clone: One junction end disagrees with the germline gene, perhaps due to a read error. CDR3 DNA sequence: TGCGCCAGCAGTCAGTCCGGGCTAGGCCAAAACATTCAGTACTTC. Protein: CASSQSGLGQNIQYF. J is TRBJ2-4 and V is TRBV10-1; D unclear. Germline V gene sequence: CDR1 WNHNN, CDR2 SYGVQD (reference sequence). The CDR3 sequence is 15 residues long.

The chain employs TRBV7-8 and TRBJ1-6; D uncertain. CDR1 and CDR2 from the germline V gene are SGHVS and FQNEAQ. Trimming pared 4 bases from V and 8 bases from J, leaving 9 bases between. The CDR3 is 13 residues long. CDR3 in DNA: TGTGCCAGCAGCTCGAGCCCTGATTCACCCCTCCACTTT. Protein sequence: CASSSSPDSPLHF.

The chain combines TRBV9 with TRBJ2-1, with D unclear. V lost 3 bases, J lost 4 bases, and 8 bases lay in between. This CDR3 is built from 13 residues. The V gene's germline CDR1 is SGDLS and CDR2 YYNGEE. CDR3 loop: CASSAWGYNEQFF. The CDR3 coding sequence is TGTGCCAGCAGCGCGTGGGGATACAATGAGCAGTTCTTC. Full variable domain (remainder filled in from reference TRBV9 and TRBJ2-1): DSGVTQTPKHLITATGQRVTLRCSPRSGDLSVYWYQQSLDQGLQFLIQYYNGEERAKGNILERFSAQQFPDLHSELNLSSLELGDSALYFCASSAWGYNEQFFGPGTRLTVL.

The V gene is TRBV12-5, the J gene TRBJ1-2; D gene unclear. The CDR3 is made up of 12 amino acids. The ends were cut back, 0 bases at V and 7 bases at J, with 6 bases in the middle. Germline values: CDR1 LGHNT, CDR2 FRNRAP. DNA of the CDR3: TGTGCTAGTGGTTTGGTACATGGTGGCTACACCTTC. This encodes CASGLVHGGYTF.

CDR3 coding DNA: TGTGCCAGCAGTTTGCGACAGACCCCTGAAGCTTTCTTT. Encoded protein: CASSLRQTPEAFF. The chain employs TRBV28 and TRBJ1-1; TRBD1 might be the D (5 bases). The CDR3 runs 13 residues. Germline loops: CDR1 MDHEN, CDR2 SYDVKM. V lost 3 bases and J 6 bases, leaving 11 bases between the germline ends.

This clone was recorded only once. CDR3 sequence reads: CASSRGTSGRRSVNEQFF. CDR3 DNA sequence: TGTGCCAGCAGCCGGGGGACTAGCGGGAGGAGGAGTGTCAATGAGCAGTTCTTC. The J gene is TRBJ2-1, the V gene TRBV7-2, with 15 bases aligning to TRBD2. The CDR3 length is 18 residues. CDR1 is SGHTA and CDR2 is FQGNSA in the germline V gene. Trimming removed 5 bases from V and 6 bases from J; junction bases left unmatched: 11.

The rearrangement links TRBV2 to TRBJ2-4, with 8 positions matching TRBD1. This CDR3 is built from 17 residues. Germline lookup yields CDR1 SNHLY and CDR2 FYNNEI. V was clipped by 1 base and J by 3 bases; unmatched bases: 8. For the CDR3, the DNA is TGTGCCAGCAGTGAAGATAGGGCAGGGGGCCTCAAAAACATTCAGTACTTC. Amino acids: CASSEDRAGGLKNIQYF.

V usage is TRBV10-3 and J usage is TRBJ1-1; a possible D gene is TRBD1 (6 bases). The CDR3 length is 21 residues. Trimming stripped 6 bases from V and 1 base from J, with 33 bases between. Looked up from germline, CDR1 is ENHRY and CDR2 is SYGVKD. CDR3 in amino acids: CAISRSGTSPAGDRKNTEAFF. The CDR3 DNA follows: TGTGCCATCAGCCGTTCCGGGACAAGTCCGGCCGGGGATAGGAAGAACACTGAAGCTTTCTTT.

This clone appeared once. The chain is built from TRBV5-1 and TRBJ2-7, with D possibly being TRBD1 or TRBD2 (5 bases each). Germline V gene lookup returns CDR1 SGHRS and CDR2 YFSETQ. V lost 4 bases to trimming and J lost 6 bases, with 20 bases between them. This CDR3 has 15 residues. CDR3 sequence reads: CASSVRDGALLEQYF. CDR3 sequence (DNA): TGCGCCAGCAGCGTTAGGGACGGCGCCCTCCTCGAGCAGTACTTC.

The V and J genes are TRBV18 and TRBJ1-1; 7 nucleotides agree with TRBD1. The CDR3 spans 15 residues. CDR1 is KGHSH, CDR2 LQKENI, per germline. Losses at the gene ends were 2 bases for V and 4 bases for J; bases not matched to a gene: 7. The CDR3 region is CASSPDQGVSTEAFF. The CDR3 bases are TGTGCCAGCTCACCAGATCAGGGGGTAAGCACTGAAGCTTTCTTT.

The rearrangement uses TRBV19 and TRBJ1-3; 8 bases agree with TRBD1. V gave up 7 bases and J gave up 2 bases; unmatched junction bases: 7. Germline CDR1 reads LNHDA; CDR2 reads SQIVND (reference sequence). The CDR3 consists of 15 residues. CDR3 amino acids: CASIPQGAPGNTIYF. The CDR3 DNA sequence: TGTGCCAGTATTCCGCAGGGGGCCCCTGGAAACACCATATATTTT.

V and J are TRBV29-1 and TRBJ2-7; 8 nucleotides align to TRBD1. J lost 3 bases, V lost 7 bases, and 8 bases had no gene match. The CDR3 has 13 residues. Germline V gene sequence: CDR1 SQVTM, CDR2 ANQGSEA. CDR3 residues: CSACRGRGYEQYF. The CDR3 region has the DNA TGCAGCGCATGCAGGGGGCGCGGCTACGAGCAGTACTTC.